This TCR beta chain was sequenced during a study of a mutant IDH1 vaccine in newly diagnosed glioma. Per the germline V gene, CDR1 is SGHTA and CDR2 is FQGNSA. The CDR3 consists of 13 residues. The ends were cut back, 5 bases at V and 2 bases at J, with 10 bases in the middle. Time point denoted: week 35, safety follow-up. The vaccine gave 300 ug of a 20-mer mutant IDH1 peptide subcutaneously per dose. As concerns this clone: Antigen: not known.

Sequenced by immunoSEQ multiplex PCR; TCRdb stores in-frame clones only, minus some. The repertoire holds over 40,000 clones, with 81% as singletons. Specimen: PBMCs, collected from a glioma patient whose treatment included an IDH1 peptide vaccine. The genes are TRBV7-2 and TRBJ2-7; D is unresolved. The receptor comes from a woman in her 40s with glioma. Some clones in this sample may be carry-over from other donors' samples. CDR3 nucleotides: TGTGCCAGCAGCCCCCCCTTCACCTACGAGCAGTACTTC. Translated, it gives CASSPPFTYEQYF.